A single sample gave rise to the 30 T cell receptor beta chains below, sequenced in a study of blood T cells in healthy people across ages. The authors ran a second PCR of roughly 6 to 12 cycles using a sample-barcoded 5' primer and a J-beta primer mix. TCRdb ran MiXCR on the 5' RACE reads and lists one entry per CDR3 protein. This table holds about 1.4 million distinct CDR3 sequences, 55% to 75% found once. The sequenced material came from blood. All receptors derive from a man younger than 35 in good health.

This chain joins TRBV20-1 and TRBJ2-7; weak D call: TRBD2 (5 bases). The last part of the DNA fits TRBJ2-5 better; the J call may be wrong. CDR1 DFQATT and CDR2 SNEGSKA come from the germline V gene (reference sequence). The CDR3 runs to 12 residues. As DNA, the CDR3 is TGCAGTGCTGAGGGCCTCGTCGGGACCCAGTACTTC. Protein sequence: CSAEGLVGTQYF.

As DNA, the CDR3 is TGTGCCAGCAGTTTGTTCGGGGCCTCTGGGGCCAACGTCCTGACTTTC. Translated, it gives CASSLFGASGANVLTF. This chain connects TRBV27 to TRBJ2-6; TRBD1 or TRBD2 may be the D gene (5 bases each). V dropped 3 bases and J dropped 0 bases, with 9 bases sitting between them. The CDR3 consists of 16 residues. Germline assignment: CDR1 MNHEY and CDR2 SMNVEV (reference sequence).

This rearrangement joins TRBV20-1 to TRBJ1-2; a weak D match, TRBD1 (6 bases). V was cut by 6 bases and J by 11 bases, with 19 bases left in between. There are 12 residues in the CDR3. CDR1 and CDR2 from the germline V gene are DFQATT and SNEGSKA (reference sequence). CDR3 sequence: CSAPGHREVYTF. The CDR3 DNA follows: TGCAGTGCCCCGGGACACCGCGAAGTATACACCTTC.

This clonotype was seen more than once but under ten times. The CDR3, as DNA: TGTGCCAGCAGCTACCGGACTAGCGGGGTTTACAATGAGCAGTTCTTC. This gives the protein CASSYRTSGVYNEQFF. The chain links TRBV7-9 to TRBJ2-1, with 12 positions matching TRBD2. Germline V gene data show CDR1 as SEHNR and CDR2 as FQNEAQ (reference sequence). The CDR3 length is 16 residues. J was trimmed by 4 bases and V by 4 bases; bases with no gene match: 5.

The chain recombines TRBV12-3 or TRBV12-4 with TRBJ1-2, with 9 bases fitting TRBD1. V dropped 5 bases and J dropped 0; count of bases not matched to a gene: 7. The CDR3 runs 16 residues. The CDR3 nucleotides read TGTGCCAGCAGTCTGGCGGACAGGGGATCTAACTATGGCTACACCTTC. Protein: CASSLADRGSNYGYTF.

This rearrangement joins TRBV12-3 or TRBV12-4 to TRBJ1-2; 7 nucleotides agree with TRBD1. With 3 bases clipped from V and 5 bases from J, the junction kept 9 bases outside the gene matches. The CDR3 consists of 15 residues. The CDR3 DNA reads TGTGCCAGCAGTTTCTCGCAGACAGGGATGTATGGCTACACCTTC. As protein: CASSFSQTGMYGYTF.

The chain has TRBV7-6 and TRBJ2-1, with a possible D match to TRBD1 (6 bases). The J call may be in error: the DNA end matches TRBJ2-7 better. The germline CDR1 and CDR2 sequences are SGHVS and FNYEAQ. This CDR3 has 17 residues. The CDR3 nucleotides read TGTGCCAGCAGCCTTACCGCTGACAGGTTAACCTACAATGAGCAGTACTTC. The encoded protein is CASSLTADRLTYNEQYF.

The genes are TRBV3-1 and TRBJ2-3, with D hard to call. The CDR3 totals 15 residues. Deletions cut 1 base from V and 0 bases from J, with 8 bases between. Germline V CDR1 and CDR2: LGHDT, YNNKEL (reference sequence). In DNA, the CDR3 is TGTGCCAGCAGCCAAGTTTATGCTAGCACAGATACGCAGTATTTT. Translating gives CASSQVYASTDTQYF.

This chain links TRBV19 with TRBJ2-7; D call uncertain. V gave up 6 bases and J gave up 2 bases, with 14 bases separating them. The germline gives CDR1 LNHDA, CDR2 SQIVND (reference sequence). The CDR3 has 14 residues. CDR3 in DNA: TGTGCCAGTAGCGATCCATACCCCCCCTACGAGCAGTACTTC. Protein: CASSDPYPPYEQYF.

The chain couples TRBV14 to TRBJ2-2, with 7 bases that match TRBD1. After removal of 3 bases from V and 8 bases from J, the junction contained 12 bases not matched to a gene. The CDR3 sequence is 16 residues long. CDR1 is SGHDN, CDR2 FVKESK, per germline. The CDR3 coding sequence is TGTGCCAGCAGCCAGAGGCCCGACAGGGCGGTGGGGGAGCTGTTTTTT. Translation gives CASSQRPDRAVGELFF.

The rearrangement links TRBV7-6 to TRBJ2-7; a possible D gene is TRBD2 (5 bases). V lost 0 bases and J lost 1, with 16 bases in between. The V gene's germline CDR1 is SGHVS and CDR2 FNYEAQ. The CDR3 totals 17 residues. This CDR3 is CASSLASGLVASYEQYF. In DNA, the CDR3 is TGTGCCAGCAGCTTAGCGTCGGGATTGGTAGCTTCCTACGAGCAGTACTTC. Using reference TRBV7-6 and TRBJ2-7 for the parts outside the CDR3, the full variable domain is GAGVSQSPRYKVTKRGQDVALRCDPISGHVSLYWYRQALGQGPEFLTYFNYEAQQDKSGLPNDRFSAERPEGSISTLTIQRTEQRDSAMYRCASSLASGLVASYEQYFGPGTRLTVT.

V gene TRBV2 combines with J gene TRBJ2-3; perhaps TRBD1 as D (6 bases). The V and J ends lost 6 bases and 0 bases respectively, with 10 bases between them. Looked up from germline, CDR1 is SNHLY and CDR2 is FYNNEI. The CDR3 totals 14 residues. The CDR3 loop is CASRDRLSTDTQYF. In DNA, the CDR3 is TGTGCCAGCAGGGACAGACTAAGCACAGATACGCAGTATTTT.

The CDR3 is CASSLRHIREAFF. CDR3 DNA sequence: TGTGCCAGCAGCTTGAGACACATCCGTGAAGCTTTCTTT. The J gene is TRBJ1-1, the V gene TRBV5-6, with D unresolved. V lost 1 base to trimming and J lost 7 bases, with 11 bases between them. Germline V gene lookup returns CDR1 SGHDT and CDR2 YYEEEE. The CDR3 is made up of 13 amino acids.

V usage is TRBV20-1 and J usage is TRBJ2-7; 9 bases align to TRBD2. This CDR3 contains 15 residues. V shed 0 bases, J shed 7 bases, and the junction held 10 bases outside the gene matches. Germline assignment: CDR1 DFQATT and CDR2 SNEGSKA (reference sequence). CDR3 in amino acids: CSARDLLGLAGEQYF. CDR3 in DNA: TGCAGTGCTAGAGATCTTCTCGGGCTAGCGGGGGAGCAGTACTTC.

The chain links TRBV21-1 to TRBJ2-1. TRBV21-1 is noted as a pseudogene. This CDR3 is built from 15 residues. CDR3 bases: TGTGCCAGCAGCAATTCTAACAGCTCCTACAATGAGCAGTTCTTC. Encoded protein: CASSNSNSSYNEQFF.

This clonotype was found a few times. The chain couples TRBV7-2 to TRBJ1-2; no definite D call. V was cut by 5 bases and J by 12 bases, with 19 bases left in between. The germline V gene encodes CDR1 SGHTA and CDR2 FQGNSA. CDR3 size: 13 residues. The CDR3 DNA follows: TGTGCCAGCAGCCCACCCGCCCGGGGAAGAAACACCTTC. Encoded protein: CASSPPARGRNTF.

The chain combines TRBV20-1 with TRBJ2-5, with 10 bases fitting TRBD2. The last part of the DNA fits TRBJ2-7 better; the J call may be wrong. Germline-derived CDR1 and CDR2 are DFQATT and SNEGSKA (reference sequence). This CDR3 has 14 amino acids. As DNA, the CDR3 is TGCAGTGCTGAGGGACTAGCGCCGACCTACGAGCAGTACTTC. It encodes CSAEGLAPTYEQYF.

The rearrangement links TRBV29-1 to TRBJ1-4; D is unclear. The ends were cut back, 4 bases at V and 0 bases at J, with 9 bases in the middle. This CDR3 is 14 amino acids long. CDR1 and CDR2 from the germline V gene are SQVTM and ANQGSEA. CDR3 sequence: CSVGRVATNEKLFF. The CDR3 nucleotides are TGCAGCGTTGGCCGAGTTGCAACTAATGAAAAACTGTTTTTT.

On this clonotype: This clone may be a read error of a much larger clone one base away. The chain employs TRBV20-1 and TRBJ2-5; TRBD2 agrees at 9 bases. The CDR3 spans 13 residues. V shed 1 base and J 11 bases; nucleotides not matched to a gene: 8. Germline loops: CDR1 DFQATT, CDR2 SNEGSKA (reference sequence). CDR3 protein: CSARVQREAEQYF. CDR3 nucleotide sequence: TGCAGTGCTAGAGTCCAGCGGGAGGCTGAGCAGTACTTC.

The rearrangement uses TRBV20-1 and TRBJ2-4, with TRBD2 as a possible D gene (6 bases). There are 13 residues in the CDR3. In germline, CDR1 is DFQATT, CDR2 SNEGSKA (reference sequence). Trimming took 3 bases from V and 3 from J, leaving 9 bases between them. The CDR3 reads CSASPGGKNIQYF. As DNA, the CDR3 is TGCAGTGCTAGCCCCGGGGGCAAAAACATTCAGTACTTC.

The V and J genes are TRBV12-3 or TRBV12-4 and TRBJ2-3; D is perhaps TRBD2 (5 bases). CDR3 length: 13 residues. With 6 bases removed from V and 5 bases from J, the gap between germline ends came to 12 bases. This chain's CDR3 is CASSGDWGDTQYF. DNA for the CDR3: TGTGCCAGCAGCGGGGATTGGGGAGATACGCAGTATTTT.

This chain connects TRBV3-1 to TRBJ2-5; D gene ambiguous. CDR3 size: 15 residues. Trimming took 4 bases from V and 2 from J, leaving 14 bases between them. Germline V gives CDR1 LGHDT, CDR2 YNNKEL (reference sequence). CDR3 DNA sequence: TGTGCCAGCAGCCTGATATCAGGAACTCAAGAGACCCAGTACTTC. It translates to CASSLISGTQETQYF.

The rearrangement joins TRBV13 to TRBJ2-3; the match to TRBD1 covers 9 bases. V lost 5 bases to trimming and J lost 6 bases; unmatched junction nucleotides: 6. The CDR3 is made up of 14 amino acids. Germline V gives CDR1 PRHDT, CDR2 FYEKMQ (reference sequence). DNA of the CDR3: TGTGCCAGCAGCAAACAGGGGGCGGTTGATACGCAGTATTTT. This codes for CASSKQGAVDTQYF.

CDR3 in amino acids: CASSWRPQGGTQYF. CDR3 in DNA: TGTGCCAGCAGTTGGAGACCCCAAGGTGGAACCCAGTACTTC. This chain connects TRBV27 to TRBJ2-5; D uncertain. The CDR3 has 14 amino acids. The germline gives CDR1 MNHEY, CDR2 SMNVEV (reference sequence). The V and J ends lost 4 bases and 8 bases respectively, with 17 bases between them.

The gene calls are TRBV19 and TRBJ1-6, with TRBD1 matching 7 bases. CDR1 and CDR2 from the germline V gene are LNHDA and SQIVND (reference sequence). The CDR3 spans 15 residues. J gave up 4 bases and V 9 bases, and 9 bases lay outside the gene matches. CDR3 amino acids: CASRDSEKYNSPLHF. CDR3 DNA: TGTGCCAGCAGGGACAGTGAGAAATATAATTCACCCCTCCACTTT. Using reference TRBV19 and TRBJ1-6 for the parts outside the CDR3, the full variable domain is DGGITQSPKYLFRKEGQNVTLSCEQNLNHDAMYWYRQDPGQGLRLIYYSQIVNDFQKGDIAEGYSVSREKKESFPLTVTSAQKNPTAFYLCASRDSEKYNSPLHFGNGTRLTVT.

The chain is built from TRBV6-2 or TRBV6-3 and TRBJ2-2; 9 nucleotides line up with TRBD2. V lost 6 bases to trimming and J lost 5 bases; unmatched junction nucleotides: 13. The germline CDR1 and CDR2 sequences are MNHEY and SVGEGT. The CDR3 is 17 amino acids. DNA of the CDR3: TGTGCCAGCAGCCCCTGGGGTAGCGGGAGCCCAACCGGGGAGCTGTTTTTT. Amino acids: CASSPWGSGSPTGELFF.

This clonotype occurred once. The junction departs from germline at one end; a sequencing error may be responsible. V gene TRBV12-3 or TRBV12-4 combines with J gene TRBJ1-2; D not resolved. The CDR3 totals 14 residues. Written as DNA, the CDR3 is TGTACCAGCAGTCCTCCTCCAGGAGACTATGGCTACACCTTC. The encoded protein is CTSSPPPGDYGYTF.

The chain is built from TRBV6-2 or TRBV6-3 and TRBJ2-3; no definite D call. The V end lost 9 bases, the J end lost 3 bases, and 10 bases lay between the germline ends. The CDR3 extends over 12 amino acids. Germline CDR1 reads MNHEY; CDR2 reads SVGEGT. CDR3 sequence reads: CARPGWTDTQYF. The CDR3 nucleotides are TGTGCCAGACCCGGGTGGACAGATACGCAGTATTTT.

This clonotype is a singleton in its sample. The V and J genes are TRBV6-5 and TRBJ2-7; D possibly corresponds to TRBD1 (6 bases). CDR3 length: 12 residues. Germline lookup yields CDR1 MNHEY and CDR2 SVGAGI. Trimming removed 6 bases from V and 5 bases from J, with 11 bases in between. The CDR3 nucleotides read TGTGCCAGCAGGGGGGCAACGGACGAGCAGTACTTC. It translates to CASRGATDEQYF.

Written as DNA, the CDR3 is TGTGCCAGCAGTGAACACCAGGGTCCGACCTACGAGCAGTACTTC. The encoded protein is CASSEHQGPTYEQYF. The rearrangement uses TRBV6-1 and TRBJ2-4; possibly TRBD1 for D (5 bases). The closer fit of TRBJ2-7 to the DNA end suggests the J call may be wrong. Germline CDR1 MNHNS, CDR2 SASEGT. This CDR3 spans 15 amino acids.